This T cell receptor (beta chain) was sequenced in a study of control samples from healthy donors and cancer patients. Assay used: immunoSEQ multiplex PCR; TCRdb lists only in-frame clones, some missing. The repertoire includes tens of thousands of clones, approximately 94% of them detected once, and just under 0.8% sits in the top ten. This clone has more than one count but fewer than ten. The sample consisted of PBMCs. This clonotype was sampled from a man aged 30 to 45 with colorectal cancer.

The CDR3 DNA is TGCGCCAGCAGCTCCCCCGCAGGGGTCCACAATGAGCAGTTCTTC. As protein: CASSSPAGVHNEQFF. This chain joins TRBV4-1 and TRBJ2-1, with D possibly TRBD1 on 6 matching bases. This CDR3 is built from 15 residues. Trimming cost V 5 bases and J 5 bases, with 16 bases left between them. In germline, CDR1 is MGHRA, CDR2 YSYEKL.